This paragraph covers one T cell receptor beta chain sequence. The sample originates from a study of beta chain features in type 1 diabetes. Germline V gene data show CDR1 as SGHAT and CDR2 as FQNNGV. The CDR3 contains 15 residues. V was cut by 5 bases and J by 6 bases, with 17 bases left in between. Heparinised blood was drawn once per donor, averaging around 120 mL. Of the isolated RNA, all was reverse transcribed, and so the sequenced material was expressed TCRB transcripts. Naive, central memory and regulatory T cell samples averaged around 3.5 million immunoSEQ reads each. Some clones are missing from TCRdb's copy, which holds only in-frame ones; the method was immunoSEQ multiplex PCR. The table includes 220,000 or so clones, 68% detected once.

The sample taken for sequencing was naive CD4+ T cells from blood. The clonotype originates from a man under 40 in good health. The chain carries TRBV11-2 and TRBJ2-4; perhaps TRBD1 as D (6 bases). The CDR3 region is CASSAHRVVRNIQYF. The CDR3 DNA is TGTGCCAGCAGCGCCCACAGGGTTGTCAGAAACATTCAGTACTTC. The complete variable domain, with remaining parts taken from reference TRBV11-2 and TRBJ2-4, reads EAGVAQSPRYKIIEKRQSVAFWCNPISGHATLYWYQQILGQGPKLLIQFQNNGVVDDSQLPKDRFSAERLKGVDSTLKIQPAKLEDSAVYLCASSAHRVVRNIQYFGAGTRLSVL.